Shown below are 22 T cell receptor beta chains from a single sample sequenced in a study of T cell responses to AZD1222 COVID-19 vaccine. The protocol was immunoSEQ multiplex PCR, while the TCRdb copy is restricted to in-frame clones and leaves out a portion. Altogether roughly 140,000 clones are present, 88% being singletons, with the ten largest covering more than 2%. The material sequenced was peripheral blood, taken on day 0 of AZD1222 vaccination. The receptors were sampled from an adult in good health.

This sequence joins TRBV5-6 and TRBJ1-6, with D unclear. V was trimmed by 4 bases and J by 5 bases, leaving 10 bases between them. The CDR3 has 14 residues. Germline V lookup: CDR1 SGHDT, CDR2 YYEEEE. DNA for the CDR3: TGTGCCAGCAGCGCCGGGCTGAATAATTCACCCCTCCACTTT. This codes for CASSAGLNNSPLHF.

The rearrangement joins TRBV6-6 to TRBJ1-1; D gene ambiguous. The germline V gene has CDR1 MNHNY and CDR2 SVGAGI (reference sequence). The length of the CDR3 is 13 residues. Trimming stripped 0 bases from V and 6 bases from J, with 8 bases between. For the CDR3, the DNA is TGTGCCAGCAGTTACTCGACTGGGGCTGAAGCTTTCTTT. Its protein product is CASSYSTGAEAFF.

In its sample, this clone was seen once. The rearrangement uses TRBV28 and TRBJ1-5; D remains unclear. This CDR3 has 14 amino acids. CDR1 and CDR2 (germline): MDHEN, SYDVKM. V lost 6 bases to trimming and J lost 1 base, with 10 bases between them. The CDR3, as DNA: TGTGCCAGCAGGGGGATGGGGAGCAATCAGCCCCAGCATTTT. It encodes CASRGMGSNQPQHF.

This clone has a single count. This sequence joins TRBV6-2 or TRBV6-3 and TRBJ1-2, with D unresolved. The CDR3 length is 12 residues. V was clipped by 2 bases and J by 8 bases, with 9 bases between them. Germline lookup yields CDR1 MNHEY and CDR2 SVGEGT. The CDR3 nucleotides read TGTGCCAGCAGTTACACGTTGCAGGGCTACACCTTC. This sequence encodes CASSYTLQGYTF.

The rearrangement links TRBV5-4 to TRBJ1-1; D remains ambiguous. The germline V gene has CDR1 SGHNT and CDR2 YYREEE (reference sequence). V was shortened by 0 bases and J by 1 base, with 10 bases between the two germline ends. The CDR3 is 15 amino acids. The DNA for the CDR3 is TGTGCCAGCAGCTTGGCCGGCAGATGGAACACTGAAGCTTTCTTT. Translated, it gives CASSLAGRWNTEAFF. The entire variable domain, with the rest obtained from reference TRBV5-4 and TRBJ1-1, is as follows: ETGVTQSPTHLIKTRGQQVTLRCSSQSGHNTVSWYQQALGQGPQFIFQYYREEENGRGNFPPRFSGLQFPNYSSELNVNALELDDSALYLCASSLAGRWNTEAFFGQGTRLTVV.

This clone was seen a handful of times. The chain recombines TRBV3-1 (or the pseudogene TRBV3-2) with TRBJ2-7; D call uncertain. The CDR3 totals 16 residues. V gave up 0 bases and J gave up 2 bases, with 14 bases separating them. Germline V gene lookup returns CDR1 LGHDT and CDR2 YNNKEL (reference sequence). CDR3 nucleotides: TGTGCCAGCAGCCAAGAGGGTCCCCCACCTACCTACGAGCAGTACTTC. Translated, it gives CASSQEGPPPTYEQYF.

The chain employs TRBV6-5 and TRBJ1-1, with 7 bases identical to TRBD1. V shed 10 bases, J shed 10 bases, and the junction held 6 bases outside the gene matches. The CDR3 is 10 residues long. Germline V gives CDR1 MNHEY, CDR2 SVGAGI. The CDR3 sequence: CATHRGGAFF. CDR3 bases: TGTGCCACCCACAGGGGTGGAGCTTTCTTT.

This rearrangement joins TRBV19 to TRBJ2-1; tentatively, D is TRBD2 (5 bases). Trimming removed 5 bases from V and 10 bases from J, with 6 bases in between. The CDR3 consists of 10 residues. In germline, CDR1 is LNHDA, CDR2 SQIVND (reference sequence). CDR3 coding DNA: TGTGCCAGTAGTGGCGGGGAGCAGTTCTTC. Translating it yields CASSGGEQFF.

The rearrangement uses TRBV7-8 and TRBJ2-5; TRBD1 is a possible D gene (5 bases). The ends were cut back, 4 bases at V and 6 bases at J, with 12 bases in the middle. CDR1 is SGHVS, CDR2 FQNEAQ, per germline. CDR3 length: 13 residues. The CDR3 is CASSSALDKTQYF. The CDR3 coding sequence is TGTGCCAGCAGCTCCGCTCTGGACAAGACCCAGTACTTC. Looking up the rest from reference TRBV7-8 and TRBJ2-5 gives the full variable domain: GAGVSQSPRYKVAKRGQDVALRCDPISGHVSLFWYQQALGQGPEFLTYFQNEAQLDKSGLPSDRFFAERPEGSVSTLKIQRTQQEDSAVYLCASSSALDKTQYFGPGTRLLVL.

This clone was detected only a few times. This CDR3 is CASSAGLMGQGYTF. In nucleotides, the CDR3 is TGCGCCAGCAGCGCCGGGTTGATGGGCCAGGGCTACACCTTC. This sequence joins TRBV5-1 and TRBJ1-2; no reliable D call. The CDR3 has 14 amino acids. The germline gives CDR1 SGHRS, CDR2 YFSETQ. V lost 4 bases, J lost 8 bases, and 18 bases lay in between.

The chain combines TRBV3-1 (or the pseudogene TRBV3-2) with TRBJ1-1; D possibly corresponds to TRBD1 (6 bases). Germline V gene data show CDR1 as LGHDT and CDR2 as YNNKEL (reference sequence). This CDR3 is 13 amino acids long. The V end was cut by 2 bases, the J end by 4 bases, with 8 bases between. The CDR3 DNA is TGTGCCAGCAGCCAAACGGACAGCACTGAAGCTTTCTTT. This gives the protein CASSQTDSTEAFF.

This chain connects TRBV19 to TRBJ2-2; D is unresolved. Trimming stripped 7 bases from V and 5 bases from J, with 17 bases between. The CDR3 consists of 15 residues. Germline V lookup: CDR1 LNHDA, CDR2 SQIVND (reference sequence). The CDR3 DNA sequence: TGTGCCAGTACTCTGGTCTCGGGTGGAACCGGGGAGCTGTTTTTT. Translated, it gives CASTLVSGGTGELFF.

The chain has TRBV11-1 and TRBJ1-2, with 12 bases aligning to TRBD1. The CDR3 contains 15 residues. CDR1 and CDR2 (germline): SGHAT, FQDESV (reference sequence). Unmatched junction bases numbered 4, after V lost 0 bases and J lost 8 bases. The CDR3 nucleotides are TGTGCCAGCAGCTTAGCCTCGGGACAGGGGGCAGGCTACACCTTC. The encoded protein is CASSLASGQGAGYTF. Filled out from reference TRBV11-1 and TRBJ1-2, the complete variable domain reads EAEVAQSPRYKITEKSQAVAFWCDPISGHATLYWYRQILGQGPELLVQFQDESVVDDSQLPKDRFSAERLKGVDSTLKIQPAELGDSAMYLCASSLASGQGAGYTFGSGTRLTVV.

The rearrangement links TRBV25-1 to TRBJ1-6; D unresolved. V was clipped by 7 bases and J by 3 bases, with 10 bases between them. In germline, CDR1 is MGHDK, CDR2 SYGVNS. There are 14 residues in the CDR3. In DNA form, the CDR3 reads TGTGCCAGCATGGCGCCGATCTATAATTCACCCCTCCACTTT. Translated: CASMAPIYNSPLHF.

The chain links TRBV28 to TRBJ1-5; unclear D gene. Trimming pared 5 bases from V and 4 bases from J, leaving 3 bases between. The CDR3 sequence is 11 residues long. Germline CDR1 is MDHEN and CDR2 is SYDVKM. CDR3 in amino acids: CASSTNQPQHF. The CDR3 DNA sequence: TGTGCCAGCAGTACAAATCAGCCCCAGCATTTT. Using reference TRBV28 and TRBJ1-5 for the parts outside the CDR3, the full variable domain is DVKVTQSSRYLVKRTGEKVFLECVQDMDHENMFWYRQDPGLGLRLIYFSYDVKMKEKGDIPEGYSVSREKKERFSLILESASTNQTSMYLCASSTNQPQHFGDGTRLSIL.

V and J are TRBV2 and TRBJ1-2; D gene unclear. V shed 2 bases and J shed 3 bases, with 7 bases lying between them. The germline CDR1 and CDR2 sequences are SNHLY and FYNNEI. The CDR3 loop spans 13 amino acids. CDR3 sequence: CASSERAYYGYTF. CDR3 sequence (DNA): TGTGCCAGCAGTGAAAGGGCGTACTATGGCTACACCTTC. Variable domain in full (rest from reference TRBV2 and TRBJ1-2): EPEVTQTPSHQVTQMGQEVILRCVPISNHLYFYWYRQILGQKVEFLVSFYNNEISEKSEIFDDQFSVERPDGSNFTLKIRSTKLEDSAMYFCASSERAYYGYTFGSGTRLTVV.

This rearrangement joins TRBV19 to TRBJ2-2, with D unresolved. Trimming cost V 4 bases and J 7 bases, with 16 bases left between them. The CDR3 consists of 15 residues. CDR1 and CDR2 from the germline V gene are LNHDA and SQIVND (reference sequence). CDR3 nucleotides: TGTGCCAGTAGTACCGACGGACCTCCGGGCGGGGAGCTGTTTTTT. Protein: CASSTDGPPGGELFF.

Worth noting for this clone: One junction end disagrees with the germline gene, perhaps due to a read error. Other DNA sequences of this sample code for an identical CDR3. This sequence joins TRBV19 and TRBJ1-5, with unresolved D. This CDR3 spans 15 amino acids. Germline CDR1 is LNHDA and CDR2 is SQIVND (reference sequence). As DNA, the CDR3 is TGTGCCAGTAGTATATATGGGCAGTCTAATCAACCCCAGCATTTT. Its translation is CASSIYGQSNQPQHF.

The chain carries TRBV7-2 and TRBJ1-3; a possible D gene is TRBD1 (5 bases). Germline values: CDR1 SGHTA, CDR2 FQGNSA. V was pared by 8 bases and J by 0 bases, with 17 bases between. This CDR3 contains 16 residues. This CDR3 reads CASASDSFPSGNTIYF. The CDR3 coding sequence is TGTGCCAGCGCCTCCGACAGTTTCCCCTCTGGAAACACCATATATTTT.

V usage is TRBV6-5 and J usage is TRBJ1-1, with TRBD1 matching 7 bases. Germline V gene lookup returns CDR1 MNHEY and CDR2 SVGAGI. This CDR3 is 16 amino acids long. Trimming cost V 2 bases and J 0 bases; bases outside gene matches: 6. CDR3: CASSYRRDSLNTEAFF. In DNA form, the CDR3 reads TGTGCCAGCAGTTACAGGAGGGACAGCTTGAACACTGAAGCTTTCTTT.

V usage is TRBV6-6 and J usage is TRBJ1-2; TRBD1 might be the D (6 bases). The CDR3 consists of 12 residues. The germline gives CDR1 MNHNY, CDR2 SVGAGI (reference sequence). Deletions cut 8 bases from V and 4 bases from J, with 11 bases between. CDR3 coding DNA: TGTGCCAGCGAGGGGGTTGTCTATGGCTACACCTTC. Amino acid sequence: CASEGVVYGYTF.

The chain recombines TRBV19 with TRBJ1-1; 9 bases line up with TRBD1. CDR3 size: 14 residues. Germline CDR1 LNHDA, CDR2 SQIVND (reference sequence). The chain's CDR3 is CAASDRGGMAEAFF. CDR3 nucleotides: TGTGCTGCCTCGGACAGGGGTGGGATGGCTGAAGCTTTCTTT.